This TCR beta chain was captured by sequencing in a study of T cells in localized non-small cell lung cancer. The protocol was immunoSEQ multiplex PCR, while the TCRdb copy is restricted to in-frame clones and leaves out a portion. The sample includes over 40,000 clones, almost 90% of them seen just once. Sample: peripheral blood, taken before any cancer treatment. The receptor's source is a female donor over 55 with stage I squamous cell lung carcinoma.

The DNA of the CDR3 is TGTGCCAGCAGCAAGAACGGGGAGGGAGTTATCTATAGCAATCAGCCCCAGCATTTT. Its protein is CASSKNGEGVIYSNQPQHF. This chain joins TRBV21-1 and TRBJ1-5. TRBV21-1 is tagged as a pseudogene. The CDR3 runs 19 residues.